This T cell receptor (beta chain) was identified in a study of blood T cell repertoires in COVID-19. TCRdb keeps only in-frame clones here, not all; method: immunoSEQ multiplex PCR. The table has 90,000 to 110,000 clones, roughly 80% seen once; the top ten hold 15% to 19%. J was trimmed by 10 bases and V by 1 base; bases with no gene match: 13. Germline V CDR1 and CDR2: LGHDT, YNNKEL (reference sequence). This CDR3 has 16 amino acids. The receptor was derived from a woman aged 80 or older with acute or convalescent COVID-19. The sequencing input was peripheral blood. V usage is TRBV3-1 (or the pseudogene TRBV3-2) and J usage is TRBJ2-1, with 7 bases fitting TRBD1. The CDR3 DNA reads as TGTGCCAGCAGCCAAGGGGTCGGCCATCAGGGGGACGAGCAGTTCTTC. Translated: CASSQGVGHQGDEQFF.